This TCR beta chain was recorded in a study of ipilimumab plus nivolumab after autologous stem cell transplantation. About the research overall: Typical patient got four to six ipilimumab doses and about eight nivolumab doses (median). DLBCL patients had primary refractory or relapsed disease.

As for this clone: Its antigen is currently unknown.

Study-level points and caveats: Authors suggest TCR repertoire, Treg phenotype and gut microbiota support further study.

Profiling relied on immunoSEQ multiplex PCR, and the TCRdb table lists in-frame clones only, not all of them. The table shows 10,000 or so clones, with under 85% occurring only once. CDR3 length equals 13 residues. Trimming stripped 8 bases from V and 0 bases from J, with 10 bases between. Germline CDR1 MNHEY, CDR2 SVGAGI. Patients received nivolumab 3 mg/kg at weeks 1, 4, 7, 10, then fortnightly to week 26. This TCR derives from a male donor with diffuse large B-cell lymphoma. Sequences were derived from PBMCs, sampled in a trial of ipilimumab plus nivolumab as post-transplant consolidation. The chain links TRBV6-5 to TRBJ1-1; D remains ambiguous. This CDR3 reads CASRFSLNTEAFF. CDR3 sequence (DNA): TGTGCCAGCCGGTTCTCCCTGAACACTGAAGCTTTCTTT.